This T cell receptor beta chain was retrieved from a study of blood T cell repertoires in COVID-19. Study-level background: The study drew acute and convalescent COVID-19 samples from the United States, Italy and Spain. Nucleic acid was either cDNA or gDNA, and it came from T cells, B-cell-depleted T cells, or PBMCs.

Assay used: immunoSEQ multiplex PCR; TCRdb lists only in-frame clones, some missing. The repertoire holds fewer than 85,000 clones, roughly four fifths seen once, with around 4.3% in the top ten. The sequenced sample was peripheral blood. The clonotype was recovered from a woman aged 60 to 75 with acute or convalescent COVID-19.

CDR3 residues: CASSQDLTGQAMKSPLHF. The CDR3 coding sequence is TGTGCCAGCAGCCAAGACCTGACGGGACAAGCTATGAAGTCACCCCTCCACTTT. The genes are TRBV3-1 (or the pseudogene TRBV3-2) and TRBJ1-6, with D possibly TRBD1 on 6 matching bases. This CDR3 region has 18 residues. Germline V CDR1 and CDR2: LGHDT, YNNKEL (reference sequence). V gave up 0 bases and J gave up 10 bases, with 22 bases separating them.